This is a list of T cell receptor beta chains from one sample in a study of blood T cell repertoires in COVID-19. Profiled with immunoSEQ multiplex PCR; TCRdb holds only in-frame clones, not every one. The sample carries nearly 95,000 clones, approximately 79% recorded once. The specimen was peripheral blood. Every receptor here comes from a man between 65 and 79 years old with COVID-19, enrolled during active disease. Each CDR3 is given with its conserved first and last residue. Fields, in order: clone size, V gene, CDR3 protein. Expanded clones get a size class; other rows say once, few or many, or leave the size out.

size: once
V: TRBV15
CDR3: CATSRDSLAGDNEQFF

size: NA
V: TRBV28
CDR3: CASSFRGLSSRYF

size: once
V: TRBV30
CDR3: CACWENRGGYGYTF

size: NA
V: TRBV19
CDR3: CASRNSGTANTEAFF

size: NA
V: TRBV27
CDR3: CASSLKLPTYRDPKNIQYF

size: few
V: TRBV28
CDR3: CASSLPGGQGAITNEKLFF

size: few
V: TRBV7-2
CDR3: CASSLYGAQTGELFF

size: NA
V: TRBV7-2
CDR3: CASSPGPSISYEQYF

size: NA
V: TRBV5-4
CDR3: CASSFLPGLAGGRTGELFF

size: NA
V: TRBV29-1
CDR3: CSVAFKLAGGDEQYF

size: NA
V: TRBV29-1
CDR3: CSGPRGAGELFF

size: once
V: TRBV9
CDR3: CASSVAPGRRETQYF

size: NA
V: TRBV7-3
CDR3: CASGTGQIYGYTF

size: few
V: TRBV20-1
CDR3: CSASRTGMNTEAFF

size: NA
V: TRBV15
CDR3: CATSRSAGHEQFF

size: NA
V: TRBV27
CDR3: CASKREAGSVTDTQYF

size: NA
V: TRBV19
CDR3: CASSIARTGGNGYTF

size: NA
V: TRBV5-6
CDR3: CASSLEKREAYEQYF

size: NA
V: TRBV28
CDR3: CASRYSGSGVTQYF

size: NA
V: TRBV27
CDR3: CASSFVFTDTQYF

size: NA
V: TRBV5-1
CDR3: CASSLGTGLIGELFF

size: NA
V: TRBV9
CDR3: CASSVGSASYEQYF